This T cell receptor (beta chain) was recovered during a study of blood T cells in healthy people across ages. Study context: Template switching caught about one barcoded beta molecule for each two T cells.

The CDR3 is made up of 14 amino acids. The V and J ends lost 2 bases and 8 bases, in that order; junction bases with no gene match: 5. Germline CDR1 SGHRS, CDR2 YFSETQ. A note on this clonotype: Its antigen remains unidentified.

Study observations and caveats: Possibly confounding the expanded clonotype changes was the fact that donor CMV status was unknown. Both naive CD4+ cell counts and diversity were greater in long-lived donors than in aged donors.

A second roughly 6 to 11 cycle PCR used barcoded and J-beta primers. Researchers report that a template-switch adaptor with 12 random nucleotides tagged each cDNA molecule. MiXCR was run by TCRdb on the 5' RACE reads, yielding one entry per CDR3 protein. The sample carries under 2,000,000 distinct CDR3 sequences, roughly 50% recorded once. The chain carries TRBV5-1 and TRBJ2-1; 9 nucleotides line up with TRBD2. This receptor was obtained from a woman aged 40 to 50 in good health. Sequenced sample: blood. CDR3 nucleotide sequence: TGCGCCAGCAGCTTAGCGGGGGGTTGGGATGAGCAGTTCTTC. This sequence encodes CASSLAGGWDEQFF.